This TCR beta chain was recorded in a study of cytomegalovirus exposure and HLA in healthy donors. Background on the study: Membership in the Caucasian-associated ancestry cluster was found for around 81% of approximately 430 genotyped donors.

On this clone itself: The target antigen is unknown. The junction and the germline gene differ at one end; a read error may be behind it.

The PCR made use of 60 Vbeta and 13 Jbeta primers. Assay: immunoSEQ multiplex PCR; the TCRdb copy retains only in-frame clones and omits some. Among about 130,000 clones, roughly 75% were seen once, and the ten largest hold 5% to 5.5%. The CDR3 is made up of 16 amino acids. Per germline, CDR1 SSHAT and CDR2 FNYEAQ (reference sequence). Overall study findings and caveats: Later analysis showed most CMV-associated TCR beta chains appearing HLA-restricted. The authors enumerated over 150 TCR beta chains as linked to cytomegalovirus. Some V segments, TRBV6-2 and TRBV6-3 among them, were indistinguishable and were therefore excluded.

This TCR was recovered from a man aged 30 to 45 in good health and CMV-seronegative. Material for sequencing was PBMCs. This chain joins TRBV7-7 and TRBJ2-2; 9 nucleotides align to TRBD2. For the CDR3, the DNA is TGTGCTAGCAGCCTCGCGGGGGGGCCGTCCACCGGGGAGCTGTTTTTT. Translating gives CASSLAGGPSTGELFF.